This T cell receptor beta chain was captured by sequencing in a study of shared clonotypes between healthy human individuals. Assay: immunoSEQ multiplex PCR; the TCRdb copy retains only in-frame clones and omits some. The data contain about a million clones, roughly 80% of them singletons. The CDR3 covers 16 residues. CDR1 and CDR2 (germline): LNHDA, SQIVND (reference sequence). The V gene end was trimmed by 3 bases and the J gene end by 0 bases; junction bases not matched to a gene: 4. The sequenced sample consisted of memory CD4+ T cells sorted from blood. Subset here: CD45RA-negative fraction. The chain is built from TRBV19 and TRBJ2-2; 7 nucleotides align to TRBD1. This clonotype originated in a man in his late teens or twenties in good health. The CDR3 spells CASSIRQGSNTGELFF. In nucleotides, the CDR3 is TGTGCCAGTAGTATTCGACAGGGCTCGAACACCGGGGAGCTGTTTTTT.